The rows below give T cell receptor beta chains drawn from one sample of a study of blood T cell repertoires in COVID-19. This table comes from immunoSEQ multiplex PCR, and its TCRdb copy is limited to in-frame clones, with some not included. Among about 85,000 clones listed, approximately 80% were seen once. The source material was peripheral blood. The receptors stem from a human donor in a cohort sampled during active COVID-19. CDR3s include the opening cysteine and the closing phenylalanine or tryptophan. Fields, in order: V gene, D gene, clone size, J gene, CDR3 DNA, CDR3 protein. D genes are given only for firm matches. Where a row states a size, it is once, few, many or the class of an expanded clone; other rows omit it.

V: TRBV10-3; D: -; size: few; J: TRBJ1-2; DNA: TGTGCCATCAGAGGTGGGGACATATCTAACTATGGCTACACCTTC; CDR3: CAIRGGDISNYGYTF
V: TRBV4-2; D: -; size: -; J: TRBJ2-5; DNA: TGTGCCAGCAGCCAAGGATACGGGGATAGCGGACTACAAGAGACCCAGTACTTC; CDR3: CASSQGYGDSGLQETQYF
V: TRBV7-3; D: -; size: medium-sized; J: TRBJ2-2; DNA: TGTGCCAGCAGCCCCCTTGGTAGCAACACCGGGGAGCTGTTTTTT; CDR3: CASSPLGSNTGELFF
V: TRBV19; D: -; size: -; J: TRBJ1-5; DNA: TGTGCCAGTAGTAGCTCTGGGGGGTTAGTCAATCAGCCCCAGCATTTT; CDR3: CASSSSGGLVNQPQHF
V: TRBV7-8; D: TRBD2; size: -; J: TRBJ2-5; DNA: TGTGCCAGCAGCTTCCGCGCTAGCGGGGCACGGGAGACCCAGTACTTC; CDR3: CASSFRASGARETQYF
V: TRBV11-2; D: TRBD2; size: -; J: TRBJ2-1; DNA: TGTGCCAGCAGCTCTCGACTAGCGGGGGGCGTCTCCTACAATGAGCAGTTCTTC; CDR3: CASSSRLAGGVSYNEQFF
V: TRBV5-1; D: TRBD1; size: -; J: TRBJ2-2; DNA: TGCGCCAGCAGCTTGAGGCAGGGGGACACCGGGGAGCTGTTTTTT; CDR3: CASSLRQGDTGELFF
V: TRBV30; D: -; size: -; J: TRBJ1-1; DNA: TGTGCCTGGAGTATTCGGACATTCGGCACTGAAGCTTTCTTT; CDR3: CAWSIRTFGTEAFF
V: TRBV7-9; D: TRBD1; size: -; J: TRBJ1-4; DNA: TGTGCCAGCAGCCCGAAGGACAGGGGGCGTGAAAAACTGTTTTTT; CDR3: CASSPKDRGREKLFF
V: TRBV7-9; D: -; size: -; J: TRBJ1-1; DNA: TGTGCCAGCAGCTTTCAACTCGGGAGCACTGAAGCTTTCTTT; CDR3: CASSFQLGSTEAFF
V: TRBV27; D: TRBD1; size: -; J: TRBJ2-2; DNA: TGTGCCAGCAGTCTTGGGACAGGGGGCGCCGGGCAGCTGTTTTTT; CDR3: CASSLGTGGAGQLFF
V: TRBV11-3; D: TRBD1; size: -; J: TRBJ2-1; DNA: TGTGCCAGCAGCCTTGGGGGACAGGTCTACAATGAGCAGTTCTTC; CDR3: CASSLGGQVYNEQFF
V: TRBV5-1; D: TRBD1; size: -; J: TRBJ2-1; DNA: TGCGCCACCGGGACAGGGGGGTCCTACAATGAGCAGTTCTTC; CDR3: CATGTGGSYNEQFF
V: TRBV15; D: -; size: -; J: TRBJ1-2; DNA: TGTGCCACCAGCAGAGCGCTTTCTAGGTCCAATCTCGCTGGCTACACCTTC; CDR3: CATSRALSRSNLAGYTF
V: TRBV7-9; D: TRBD1; size: -; J: TRBJ2-2; DNA: TGTGCCAGCAGCGACGGGACAGGGGCGATTAACACCGGGGAGCTGTTTTTT; CDR3: CASSDGTGAINTGELFF
V: TRBV5-1; D: TRBD1; size: -; J: TRBJ2-7; DNA: TGCGCCAGCAGTCGGGGACAGGGGGCACGGGAGCAGTACTTC; CDR3: CASSRGQGAREQYF
V: TRBV7-8; D: -; size: -; J: TRBJ1-1; DNA: TGTGCCAGCAGCCCCTCAGAGGCGTCTAACACTGAAGCTTTCTTT; CDR3: CASSPSEASNTEAFF
V: TRBV15; D: -; size: -; J: TRBJ1-4; DNA: TGTGCCACCAGCAGAGAAGGGGGAAGGAATGAAAAACTGTTTTTT; CDR3: CATSREGGRNEKLFF
V: TRBV19; D: -; size: -; J: TRBJ1-1; DNA: TGTGCCAGTGCACCCCAGGGGCGGACTGAAGCTTTCTTT; CDR3: CASAPQGRTEAFF
V: TRBV10-3; D: TRBD2; size: -; J: TRBJ2-5; DNA: TGTGCCATCAGCGTACGGGGGGGTCTAGAGCGGACCCAGTACTTC; CDR3: CAISVRGGLERTQYF
V: TRBV28; D: -; size: once; J: TRBJ1-5; DNA: TGTGCCAGCGGCTCCAGGGATCGCAATCAGCCCCAGCATTTT; CDR3: CASGSRDRNQPQHF
V: TRBV9; D: -; size: -; J: TRBJ2-7; DNA: TGTGCCAGCAGCGTAGAGCAGGGTGACTACGAGCAGTACTTC; CDR3: CASSVEQGDYEQYF
V: TRBV6-5; D: TRBD1; size: -; J: TRBJ2-7; DNA: TGTGCCAGCAGAGCAGACAGGGGCTACGAGCAGTACTTC; CDR3: CASRADRGYEQYF
V: TRBV2; D: TRBD2; size: -; J: TRBJ2-3; DNA: TGTGCCAGCAGCCCAGGGCGGGGGGCCGCAGATACGCAGTATTTT; CDR3: CASSPGRGAADTQYF
V: TRBV2; D: -; size: -; J: TRBJ1-6; DNA: TGTGCCAGCAGTGAGCAGGGCCCTAATTCACCCCTCCACTTT; CDR3: CASSEQGPNSPLHF
V: TRBV7-9; D: TRBD1; size: -; J: TRBJ1-5; DNA: TGTGCCAGTGCACCCGGACAGGGGATCTCCTACCCCAATCAGCCCCAGCATTTT; CDR3: CASAPGQGISYPNQPQHF
V: TRBV5-4; D: TRBD2; size: -; J: TRBJ2-1; DNA: TGTGCCAGCAGCTTAGGGACTAGCGGGGGGCCATCCCTCAATGAGCAGTTCTTC; CDR3: CASSLGTSGGPSLNEQFF
V: TRBV29-1; D: TRBD1; size: -; J: TRBJ1-1; DNA: TGCAGCGTTCCCGGACAGGGGGTAAACACTGAAGCTTTCTTT; CDR3: CSVPGQGVNTEAFF
V: TRBV4-2; D: -; size: -; J: TRBJ1-3; DNA: TGTGCCAGCAGCCGGAACCCAGGCTCTGGAAACACCATATATTTT; CDR3: CASSRNPGSGNTIYF
V: TRBV4-1; D: TRBD1; size: -; J: TRBJ2-1; DNA: TGCGCCAGCAGCCAAGGCCTGGGACAGGGACATGAGCAGTTCTTC; CDR3: CASSQGLGQGHEQFF
V: TRBV10-3; D: -; size: -; J: TRBJ2-3; DNA: TGTGCCACCCTGGCGGGGGCAACCTACACAGATACGCAGTATTTT; CDR3: CATLAGATYTDTQYF
V: TRBV15; D: TRBD1; size: -; J: TRBJ2-5; DNA: TGTGCCACCGCGAGGGTACAGGGGGCCCTGAGGGGGGTAGAGACCCAGTACTTC; CDR3: CATARVQGALRGVETQYF
V: TRBV4-1; D: -; size: once; J: TRBJ1-3; DNA: TGCGCCAGCAGCCAAGATCAGGAACAGAACCTAAGAAACACCATATATTTT; CDR3: CASSQDQEQNLRNTIYF
V: TRBV10-3; D: TRBD1; size: -; J: TRBJ1-1; DNA: TGTGCCATCAGCCTCACAGGGGTGTTCACTGAAGCTTTCTTT; CDR3: CAISLTGVFTEAFF
V: TRBV19; D: -; size: -; J: TRBJ2-7; DNA: TGTGCCAGTAGTACACAGGGGACTTCCTACGAGCAGTACTTC; CDR3: CASSTQGTSYEQYF
V: TRBV10-3; D: -; size: few; J: TRBJ1-3; DNA: TGTGCCATCAGAGGTGACAGCTCTGGAAACACCATATATTTT; CDR3: CAIRGDSSGNTIYF
V: TRBV9; D: -; size: -; J: TRBJ1-4; DNA: TGTGCCAGCAGCGGCGACAGCCAACCAGAAAAACTGTTTTTT; CDR3: CASSGDSQPEKLFF
V: TRBV6-1; D: -; size: -; J: TRBJ1-2; DNA: TGTGCCAGCAGTGACGTCTGGCATGGCTACACCTTC; CDR3: CASSDVWHGYTF
V: TRBV19; D: -; size: -; J: TRBJ2-7; DNA: TGTGCCACCCAGGAGGGTGGAGGCGAGCAGTACTTC; CDR3: CATQEGGGEQYF
V: TRBV2; D: -; size: -; J: TRBJ2-4; DNA: TGTGCCAGCAGTCGGGCGGGCAAAAACATTCAGTACTTC; CDR3: CASSRAGKNIQYF